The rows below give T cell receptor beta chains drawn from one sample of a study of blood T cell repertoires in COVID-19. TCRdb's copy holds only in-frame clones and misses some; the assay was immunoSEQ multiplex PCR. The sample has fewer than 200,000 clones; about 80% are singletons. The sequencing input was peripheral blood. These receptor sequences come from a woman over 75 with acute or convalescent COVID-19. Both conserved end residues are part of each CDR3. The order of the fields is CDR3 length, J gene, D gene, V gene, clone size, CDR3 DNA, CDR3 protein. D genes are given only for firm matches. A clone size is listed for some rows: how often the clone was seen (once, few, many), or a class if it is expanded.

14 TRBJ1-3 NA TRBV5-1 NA TGCGCCAGCAGCCCGCAAGGGAGCGGAAACACCATATATTTT CASSPQGSGNTIYF
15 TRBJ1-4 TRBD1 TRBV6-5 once TGTGCCAGCAGAGGCGGACAGGGAGGACCGGAAAAACTGTTTTTT CASRGGQGGPEKLFF
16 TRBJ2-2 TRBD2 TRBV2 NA TGTGCCAGCAGGACCGGACTAGCGGGAGGGACCGGGGAGCTGTTTTTT CASRTGLAGGTGELFF
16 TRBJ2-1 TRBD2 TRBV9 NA TGTGCCAGCAGCGTCCTAGGACTAGCGGACGACAATGAGCAGTTCTTC CASSVLGLADDNEQFF
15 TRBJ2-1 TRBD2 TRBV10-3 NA TGTGCCATCAGTGAAGGGACTAGCGGGGGGAATGAGCAGTTCTTC CAISEGTSGGNEQFF
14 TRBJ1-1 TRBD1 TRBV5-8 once TGTGCCAGCAGCTTCCAACAGGGGTACACTGAAGCTTTCTTT CASSFQQGYTEAFF
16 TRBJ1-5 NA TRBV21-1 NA TGTGCCAGCAGCAAAGGAAGAACTTTTGGCAATCAGCCCCAGCATTTT CASSKGRTFGNQPQHF
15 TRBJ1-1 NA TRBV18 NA TGTGCCAGCTCAACTCGACAGAGCCCGAACACTGAAGCTTTCTTT CASSTRQSPNTEAFF
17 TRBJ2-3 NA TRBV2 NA TGTGCCAGCGCGGGGGCGGGAGTACTTGGCGGTACAGATACGCAGTATTTT CASAGAGVLGGTDTQYF
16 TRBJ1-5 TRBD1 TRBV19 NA TGTGCCAGTAGTATTGCAGGGGGCTCGGGCAATCAGCCCCAGCATTTT CASSIAGGSGNQPQHF
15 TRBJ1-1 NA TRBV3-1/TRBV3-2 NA TGTGCCAGCAGCCCCCAATCGAGGGGAGGCACTGAAGCTTTCTTT CASSPQSRGGTEAFF
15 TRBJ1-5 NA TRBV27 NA TGTGCCAGCAGTCCGGGTTACAGGATTAATCAGCCCCAGCATTTT CASSPGYRINQPQHF
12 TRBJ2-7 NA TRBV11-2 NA TGTGCCAGCAGCTTGGACTTCGGCGAGCAGTACTTC CASSLDFGEQYF
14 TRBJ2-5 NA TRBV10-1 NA TGCGCCGTCGCTGGGAGTCAATTGCAAGAGACCCAGTACTTC CAVAGSQLQETQYF
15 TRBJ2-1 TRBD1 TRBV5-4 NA TGTGCCAGCAGCTCCCCGGGACAGGGGGCGGGTGAGCAGTTCTTC CASSSPGQGAGEQFF
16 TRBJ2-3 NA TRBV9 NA TGTGCCAGCAGCGGCCCGACTAGAGATGTCGAAGATACGCAGTATTTT CASSGPTRDVEDTQYF
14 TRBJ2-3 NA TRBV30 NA TGTGCCTGGAGTAAAAAGGGCTCAGGGGATACGCAGTATTTT CAWSKKGSGDTQYF
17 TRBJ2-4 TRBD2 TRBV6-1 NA TGTGCCAGCAGTGAAAGGGGGCTAGCGGGAGTTGATAACATTCAGTACTTC CASSERGLAGVDNIQYF
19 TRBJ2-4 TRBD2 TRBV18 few TGTGCCAGCTCATTAGGACTAGCGGGAGCTGTTGGCGCCAAAAACATTCAGTACTTC CASSLGLAGAVGAKNIQYF
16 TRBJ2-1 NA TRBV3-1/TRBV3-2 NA TGTGCCAGCAGCCAAACCCGGGGGAAGGTCAACAATGAGCAGTTCTTC CASSQTRGKVNNEQFF
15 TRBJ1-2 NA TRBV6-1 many TGTGCCAGCAGTGAAGTTGAGGTTCCCGCCTATGGCTACACCTTC CASSEVEVPAYGYTF
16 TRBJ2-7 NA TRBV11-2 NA TGTGCCAGCAGCTTAGCAGGGAAGAAGTCAAAAAACGAGCAGTACTTC CASSLAGKKSKNEQYF
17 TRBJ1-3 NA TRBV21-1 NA TGTGCCAGCAGCAAGGGGCAGGGAGGCTCCCAAGGAAACACCATATATTTT CASSKGQGGSQGNTIYF
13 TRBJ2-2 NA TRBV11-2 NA TGTGCCAGCAGCTTCCTCTATGCCGGGGAGCTGTTTTTT CASSFLYAGELFF
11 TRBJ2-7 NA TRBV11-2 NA TGTGCCAGCAGTCGGAGCGACGAGCAGTACTTC CASSRSDEQYF
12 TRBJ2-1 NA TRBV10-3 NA TGTGCCATCAGTGAATCGGTCGGTGAGCAGTTCTTC CAISESVGEQFF
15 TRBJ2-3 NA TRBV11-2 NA TGTGCCAGCAGCTTGAATCCGGGATTCACAGATACGCAGTATTTT CASSLNPGFTDTQYF
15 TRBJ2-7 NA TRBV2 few TGTGCCAGCAGTGCTCTCGGTCTAGGCTCCTACGAGCAGTACTTC CASSALGLGSYEQYF
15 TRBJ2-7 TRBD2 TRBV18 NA TGTGCCAGCTCACCACAGGCGGGAGGGCCCTACGAGCAGTACTTC CASSPQAGGPYEQYF